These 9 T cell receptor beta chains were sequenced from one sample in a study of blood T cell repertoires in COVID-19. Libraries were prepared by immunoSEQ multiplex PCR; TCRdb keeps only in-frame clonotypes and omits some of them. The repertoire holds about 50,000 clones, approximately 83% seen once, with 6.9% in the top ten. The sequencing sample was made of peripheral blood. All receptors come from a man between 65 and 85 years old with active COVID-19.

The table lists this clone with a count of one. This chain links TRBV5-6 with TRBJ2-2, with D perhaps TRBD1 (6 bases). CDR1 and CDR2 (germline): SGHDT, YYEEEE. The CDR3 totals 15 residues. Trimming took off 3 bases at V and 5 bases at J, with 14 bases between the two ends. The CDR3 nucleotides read TGTGCCAGCAGCTATGGCCAGGGGTCTACCGGGGAGCTGTTTTTT. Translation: CASSYGQGSTGELFF.

CDR3 DNA sequence: TGTGCCAGTAGTATTCGGGCAGACTATAGCAATCAGCCCCAGCATTTT. Translation: CASSIRADYSNQPQHF. The chain recombines TRBV19 with TRBJ1-5, with D unresolved. V lost 3 bases to trimming and J lost 0 bases, with 12 bases between them. The CDR3 has 16 residues. CDR1 is LNHDA and CDR2 is SQIVND in the germline V gene (reference sequence).

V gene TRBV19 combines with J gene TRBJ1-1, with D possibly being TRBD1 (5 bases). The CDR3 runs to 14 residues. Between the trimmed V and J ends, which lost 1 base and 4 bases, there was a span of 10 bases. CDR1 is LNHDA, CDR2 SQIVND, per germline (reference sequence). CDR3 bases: TGTGCCAGTAGTATAGGGGGGGGACGCACTGAAGCTTTCTTT. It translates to CASSIGGGRTEAFF.

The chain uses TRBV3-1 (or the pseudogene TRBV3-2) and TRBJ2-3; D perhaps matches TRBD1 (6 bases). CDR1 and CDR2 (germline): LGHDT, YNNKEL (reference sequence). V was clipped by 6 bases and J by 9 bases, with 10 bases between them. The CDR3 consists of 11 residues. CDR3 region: CASRLGATQYF. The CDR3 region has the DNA TGTGCCAGCAGGCTGGGGGCAACGCAGTATTTT.

In nucleotides, the CDR3 is TGTGCCAGCAGCCAAGATTGGACTAGCGGGAGCTACGAGCAGTACTTC. As protein: CASSQDWTSGSYEQYF. J is TRBJ2-7 and V is TRBV3-1 (or the pseudogene TRBV3-2), with 13 bases that match TRBD2. The J segment lost 3 bases and the V segment lost 0 bases, leaving 2 bases of the junction unmatched. The germline V gene has CDR1 LGHDT and CDR2 YNNKEL (reference sequence). There are 16 residues in the CDR3.

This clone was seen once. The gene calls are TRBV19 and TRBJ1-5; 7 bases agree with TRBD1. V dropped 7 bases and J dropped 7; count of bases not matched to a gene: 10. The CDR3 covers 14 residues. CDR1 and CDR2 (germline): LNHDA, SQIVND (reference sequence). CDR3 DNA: TGTGCCAGTACGGAGGGGGCAGTGTGGCAGCCCCAGCATTTT. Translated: CASTEGAVWQPQHF. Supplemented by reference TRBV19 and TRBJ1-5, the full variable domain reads DGGITQSPKYLFRKEGQNVTLSCEQNLNHDAMYWYRQDPGQGLRLIYYSQIVNDFQKGDIAEGYSVSREKKESFPLTVTSAQKNPTAFYLCASTEGAVWQPQHFGDGTRLSIL.

CDR3 DNA sequence: TGTGCCAGCAGCGCCGCGACAGGGGCGAAATGGAACGGCTACACCTTC. It specifies CASSAATGAKWNGYTF. This chain connects TRBV9 to TRBJ1-2, with 8 nucleotides matching TRBD1. The V and J ends lost 3 bases and 8 bases, in that order; junction bases with no gene match: 15. CDR1 and CDR2 (germline): SGDLS, YYNGEE. CDR3 length equals 16 residues.

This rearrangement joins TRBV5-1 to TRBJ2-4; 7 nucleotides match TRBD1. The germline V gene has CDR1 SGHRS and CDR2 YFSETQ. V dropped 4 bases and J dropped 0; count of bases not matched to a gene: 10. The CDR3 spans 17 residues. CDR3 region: CASSPGRDRLAKNIQYF. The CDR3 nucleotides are TGCGCCAGCAGCCCAGGCCGGGACAGATTAGCCAAAAACATTCAGTACTTC.

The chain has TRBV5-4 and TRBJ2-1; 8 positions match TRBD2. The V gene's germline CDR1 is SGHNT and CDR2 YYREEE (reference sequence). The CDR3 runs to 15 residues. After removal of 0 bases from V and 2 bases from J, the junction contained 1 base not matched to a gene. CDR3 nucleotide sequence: TGTGCCAGCAGCTTGGGCGGGGGGACCTACAATGAGCAGTTCTTC. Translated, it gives CASSLGGGTYNEQFF.